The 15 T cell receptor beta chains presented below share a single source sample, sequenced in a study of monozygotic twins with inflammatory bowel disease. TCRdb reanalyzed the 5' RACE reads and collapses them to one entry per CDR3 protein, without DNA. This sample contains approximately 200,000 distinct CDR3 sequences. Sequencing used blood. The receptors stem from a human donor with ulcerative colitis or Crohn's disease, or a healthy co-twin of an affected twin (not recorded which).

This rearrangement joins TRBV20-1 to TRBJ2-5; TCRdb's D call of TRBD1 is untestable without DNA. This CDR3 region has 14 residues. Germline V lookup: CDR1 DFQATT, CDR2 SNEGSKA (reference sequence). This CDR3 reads CSAYRDRGRETQYF.

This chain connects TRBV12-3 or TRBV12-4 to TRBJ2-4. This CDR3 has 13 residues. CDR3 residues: CASSFWPENIQYF.

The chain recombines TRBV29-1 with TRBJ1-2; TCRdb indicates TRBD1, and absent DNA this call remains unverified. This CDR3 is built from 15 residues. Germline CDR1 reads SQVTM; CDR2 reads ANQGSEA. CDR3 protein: CSVVTPRGSNYGYTF.

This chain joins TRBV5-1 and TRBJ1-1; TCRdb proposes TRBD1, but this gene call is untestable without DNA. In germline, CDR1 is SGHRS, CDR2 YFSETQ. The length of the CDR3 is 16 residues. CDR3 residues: CASSSDPGQIHTEAFF.

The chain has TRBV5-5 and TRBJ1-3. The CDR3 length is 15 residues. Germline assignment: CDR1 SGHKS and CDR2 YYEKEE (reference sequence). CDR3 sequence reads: CASSLGGFSGNTIYF.

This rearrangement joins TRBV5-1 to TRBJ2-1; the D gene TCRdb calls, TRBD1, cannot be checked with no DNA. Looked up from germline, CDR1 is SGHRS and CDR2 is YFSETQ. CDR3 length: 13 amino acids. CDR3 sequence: CASSSGAYNEQFF.

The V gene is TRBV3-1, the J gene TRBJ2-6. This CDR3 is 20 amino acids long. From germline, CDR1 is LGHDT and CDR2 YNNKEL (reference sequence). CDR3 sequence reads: CASSQDGGLGTLSGANVLTF.

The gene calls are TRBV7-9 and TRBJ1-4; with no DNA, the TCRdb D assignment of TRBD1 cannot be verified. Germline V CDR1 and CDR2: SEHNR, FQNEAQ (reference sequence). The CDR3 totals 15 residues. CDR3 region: CASSLPGQASEKLFF.

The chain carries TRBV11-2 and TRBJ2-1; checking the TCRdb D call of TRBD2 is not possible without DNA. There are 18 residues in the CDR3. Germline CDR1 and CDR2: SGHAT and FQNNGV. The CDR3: CASSLEEGLAGGLGEQYF.

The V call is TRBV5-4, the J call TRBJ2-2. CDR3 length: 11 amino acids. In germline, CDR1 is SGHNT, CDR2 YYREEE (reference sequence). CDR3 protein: CASSFAGELFF.

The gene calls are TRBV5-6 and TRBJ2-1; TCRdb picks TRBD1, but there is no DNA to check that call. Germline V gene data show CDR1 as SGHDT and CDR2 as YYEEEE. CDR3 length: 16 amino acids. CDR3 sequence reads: CASSLRGTLGYNEQFF.

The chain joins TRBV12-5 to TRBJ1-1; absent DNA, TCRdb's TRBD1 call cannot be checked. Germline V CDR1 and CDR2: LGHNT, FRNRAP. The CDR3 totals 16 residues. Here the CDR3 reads CASGGFDRNLNTEAFF.

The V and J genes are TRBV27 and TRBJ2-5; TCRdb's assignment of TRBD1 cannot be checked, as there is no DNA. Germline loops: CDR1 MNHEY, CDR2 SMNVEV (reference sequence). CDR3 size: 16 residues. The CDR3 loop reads CASSPETGYYQETQYF.

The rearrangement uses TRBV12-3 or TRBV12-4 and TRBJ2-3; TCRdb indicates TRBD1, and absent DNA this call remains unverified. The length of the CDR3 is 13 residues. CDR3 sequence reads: CASSRLRADTQYF.

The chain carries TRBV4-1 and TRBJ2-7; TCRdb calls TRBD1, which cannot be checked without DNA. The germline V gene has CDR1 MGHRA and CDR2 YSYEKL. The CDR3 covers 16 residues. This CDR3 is CASSQDQRGQSYEQYF.